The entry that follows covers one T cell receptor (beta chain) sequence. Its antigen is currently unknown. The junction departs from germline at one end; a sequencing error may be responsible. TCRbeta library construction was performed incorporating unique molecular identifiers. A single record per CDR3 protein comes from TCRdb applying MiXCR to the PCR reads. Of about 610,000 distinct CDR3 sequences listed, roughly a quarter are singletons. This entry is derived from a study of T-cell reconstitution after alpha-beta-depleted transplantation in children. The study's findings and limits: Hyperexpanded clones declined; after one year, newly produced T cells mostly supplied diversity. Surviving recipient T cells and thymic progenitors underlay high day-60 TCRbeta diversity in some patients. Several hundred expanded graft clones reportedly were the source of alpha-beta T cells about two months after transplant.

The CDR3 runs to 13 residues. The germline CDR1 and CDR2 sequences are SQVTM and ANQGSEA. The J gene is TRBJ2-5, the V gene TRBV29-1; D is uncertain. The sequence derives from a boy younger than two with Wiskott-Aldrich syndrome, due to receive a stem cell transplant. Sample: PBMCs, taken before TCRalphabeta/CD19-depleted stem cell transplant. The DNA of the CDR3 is TGCACCGTTGGGCCGGACCTTGGGGAGACCCAGTACTTC. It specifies CTVGPDLGETQYF.